The entry below gives a single T cell receptor beta chain sequence along with its context. Given a far larger clone just one base away, this is likely a sequencing read error. These data originate in a study of blood T cell repertoires in COVID-19. The table came from immunoSEQ multiplex PCR; TCRdb's copy has only in-frame clones and leaves some out. The profile shows under 250,000 clones, around 90% of them singletons. This study enrolled people aged about 18 to 100 from about two dozen US geographic areas. The CDR3 consists of 11 residues. Looked up from germline, CDR1 is SGHAT and CDR2 is FQNNGV. Trimming took off 4 bases at V and 3 bases at J, with 4 bases between the two ends.

This receptor was obtained from a woman under 40 with acute COVID-19. The chain is built from TRBV11-2 and TRBJ2-7, with D hard to call. The sample was PBMCs or T cells enriched from blood (not recorded which). The DNA of the CDR3 is TGTGCCAGCAGCTCCCACTACGAGCAGTACTTC. Translated: CASSSHYEQYF.